This T cell receptor beta chain is drawn from a study of blood T cell repertoires in COVID-19. Overall study context: COVID-19 samples collected from the United States, Italy and Spain covered acute and convalescent phases. T cells, B-cell-depleted T cells, or PBMCs supplied cDNA or gDNA.

Study processing details: The authors estimated nucleated cell counts from reference gene primer amplification. Measured with immunoSEQ multiplex PCR; TCRdb has only the in-frame clones, and not every one. The V and J calls and the clone size are those of that table, but D and trimming were determined from the DNA. Here the sample spans 150,000 to 200,000 clones, around 83% being singletons. V dropped 2 bases and J dropped 5; count of bases not matched to a gene: 7. CDR3 length equals 16 residues. Germline-derived CDR1 and CDR2 are SNHLY and FYNNEI. Sequencing was carried out using peripheral blood. This clonotype originated in a man between 50 and 59 years old with active or convalescent COVID-19. This rearrangement joins TRBV2 to TRBJ2-5; 11 bases fit TRBD2. CDR3: CASSERVSGGVETQYF. Here the CDR3 DNA reads TGTGCCAGCAGTGAACGGGTTAGCGGGGGGGTGGAGACCCAGTACTTC.